What follows describes a single T cell receptor (beta chain). The antigen it binds to is not known. Base qualities were left out, and no much larger clone turns up one base away. Library preparation used the immunoSEQ multiplex PCR assay. RNA was extracted from all samples and reverse transcribed into cDNA as template for TCR sequencing. SuperScript III was used for first-strand cDNA synthesis, primed with a 2:1 mix of oligo-dT and random hexamers. A synthetic immune receptor repertoire was used to assess amplification bias, and residual bias was removed computationally. Processing in the source paper ran as follows. Raw reads were preprocessed to remove errors, and CDR3 was defined according to IMGT conventions as the region from the conserved cysteine to phenylalanine. To get clonality, Shannon entropy was normalized by log2 of the number of productive unique TCRs and the result was subtracted from 1. Scalp TCRbeta sequences were cross-referenced with sorted blood CD4 and CD8 repertoires so that the CD4 or CD8 identity of scalp clones could be inferred. In its TCRdb copy, this immuneACCESS table keeps in-frame sequences only and misses some clones. Where compared with another copy, unresolved V genes explain less than half of these, and the others have no known cause. V, J and clone size were drawn from that table, and D and trimming were deduced from the DNA. For this sample there are 140,000 to 150,000 clones; roughly 46% appear just once. About 1% of the sample rests with the top ten.

The time point tag for this specimen amounts to: baseline before oral tofacitinib. Lesional scalp punch biopsies and peripheral blood were obtained from alopecia areata patients. PBMCs were separated by density centrifugation and stained for CD3, CD4 and CD8, after which CD4+ and CD8+ T cells were sorted on a FACSAria. The sample comes from a study of CD8+ T cells in alopecia areata (dated by TCRdb to 2016 to 2019). Regarding the research as a whole: Treated patients were enrolled in an open-label pilot trial of oral tofacitinib, 5 to 10 mg twice daily, for moderate-to-severe alopecia areata. Patients received tofacitinib for 6 to 18 months and were then followed off drug for 6 months to check for delayed response and recurrence. Scalp clonality was compared among normal scalp (n=4), patchy alopecia areata scalp (n=8), and alopecia totalis/universalis scalp (n=8). Amplification of TCRbeta CDR3 regions was done by immunoSEQ multiplex PCR using 35 Vbeta forward primers and 13 Jbeta reverse primers. In humans, TCRbeta sequencing was performed on scalp tissue and on sorted CD4+ and CD8+ peripheral blood T cells from healthy controls and from patients with patchy or totalis/universalis alopecia areata. RNA came from the PAXgene miRNA kit for fixed scalp, the miRNeasy kit for PBMCs, and the RNeasy kit for mouse skin. Biopsies were taken from tofacitinib-treated patients at baseline and again at 4 and 24 weeks into treatment, and several of those patients also had a later scalp biopsy. In both human patients and the C3H/HeJ mouse model, the study applied high-throughput TCRbeta sequencing to look at T cell clonal expansion in alopecia areata. Broad study findings and their caveats: Lesional scalp, especially in alopecia totalis/universalis, showed higher clonality and more expanded CD8+ clones than normal scalp, suggesting antigenic drive. Unlike mouse skin, which is dominated by gammadelta T cells, normal human skin has resident alphabeta T cells that are also sequenced, and this complicates analysis of the scalp TCR repertoire. Compared with mice, TCR sequences shared between patients were less clear, possibly partly because of HLA diversity across the patient population.

According to the germline V gene, CDR1 reads MDHEN and CDR2 reads SYDVKM. Reading from cysteine to phenylalanine, the CDR3 counts 12 amino acids. Only the CDR3 DNA is retained, 36 bases long and in frame from the first base. V loses 5 bases, J loses 9 bases, and the germline ends lie 11 bases apart. This specimen was CD4+ T cells sorted from blood, taken at week 0. This chain joins TRBV28 to TRBJ1-5; the D segment cannot be called with confidence. This TCR was sampled from a human donor with alopecia areata. The CDR3 sequence is CASSLRAGPQHF. The DNA sequence follows: TGTGCCAGCAGTCTAAGAGCCGGGCCCCAGCATTTT.